Following are 5 T cell receptor beta chains from one sample sequenced in a study of T cell responses to AZD1222 COVID-19 vaccine. TCRdb's table, derived via immunoSEQ multiplex PCR, lists solely in-frame clones and lacks some. This table holds 130,000 or so clones, nearly 95% found once. Sequenced material: peripheral blood, taken on day 0 of AZD1222 vaccination. The receptors derive from an adult in good health.

This chain joins TRBV6-5 and TRBJ1-5, with unresolved D. CDR3 length: 14 amino acids. Trimming removed 7 bases from V and 0 bases from J, with 10 bases in between. The germline V gene has CDR1 MNHEY and CDR2 SVGAGI. CDR3 sequence: CASTGSPSNQPQHF. CDR3 DNA sequence: TGTGCCAGCACTGGGAGTCCTAGCAATCAGCCCCAGCATTTT.

This clone was found once. The chain employs TRBV5-8 and TRBJ1-3; D is uncertain. The CDR3 is 16 amino acids. The V end lost 1 base, the J end lost 2 bases, and 13 bases lay between the germline ends. Germline V gene lookup returns CDR1 SGHTS and CDR2 YDEGEE. The CDR3 DNA follows: TGTGCCAGCAGCTTGCATCTGGCAGAGGCTGGAAACACCATATATTTT. It is translated as CASSLHLAEAGNTIYF.

The rearrangement joins TRBV5-4 to TRBJ2-1; TRBD2 matches 8 bases. V dropped 4 bases and J dropped 4; count of bases not matched to a gene: 13. The CDR3 is 17 residues long. Germline values: CDR1 SGHNT, CDR2 YYREEE (reference sequence). CDR3 loop: CASSNLVGGLEYNEQFF. For the CDR3, the DNA is TGTGCCAGCAGCAACCTCGTTGGGGGACTAGAATACAATGAGCAGTTCTTC.

The CDR3 DNA is TGTGCCAGCAGTTTCGGAGGGAACGAGCAGTACTTC. This sequence encodes CASSFGGNEQYF. The rearrangement uses TRBV12-3 or TRBV12-4 and TRBJ2-7; TRBD2 is a possible D gene (6 bases). The CDR3 is 12 residues long. V gave up 3 bases and J gave up 5 bases, with 8 bases separating them.

V gene TRBV5-1 combines with J gene TRBJ2-7; TRBD2 agrees at 7 bases. Germline lookup yields CDR1 SGHRS and CDR2 YFSETQ. The CDR3 covers 15 residues. The junction had 7 bases not matched to a gene; V was cut back by 2 bases and J by 2 bases. CDR3 amino acids: CASSFSGTTTYEQYF. The DNA for the CDR3 is TGCGCCAGCAGCTTTTCCGGGACTACTACCTACGAGCAGTACTTC.